The clone carrying this TCR beta chain was recorded a few times. The antigen remains unidentified. Purities over 95% were achieved in all sorted populations. The study reverse transcribed the entire isolated RNA, so it sequenced expressed TCRB transcripts. Using immunoSEQ multiplex PCR, the repertoire was profiled, and TCRdb retains in-frame clones only, with some absent. Altogether 250,000 or so clones are present, about 15% being singletons, with the ten largest covering almost 0.02%. The data stem from a study of beta chain features in type 1 diabetes. The CDR3 covers 13 residues. Germline V gene data show CDR1 as SGHDN and CDR2 as FVKESK. The V gene lost 1 base and the J gene lost 9 bases, with 12 bases spanning the gap. Broader study findings: Shortening that was moderate but significant affected the TCRB CDR3s of Type 1 diabetes patients in all four CD4+ subsets. A PCR bias possibly favoring shorter templates would apply equally to patients and controls.

The chain employs TRBV14 and TRBJ1-1, with D hard to call. The sequencing sample was made of naive CD4+ T cells from blood. The origin of this receptor is a man aged 25 to 40 with type 1 diabetes. The CDR3 loop reads CASSQGHPLKAFF. CDR3 DNA sequence: TGTGCCAGCAGCCAAGGGCACCCTTTGAAAGCTTTCTTT.